A single sample gave rise to the 7 T cell receptor beta chains below, sequenced in a study of vaccination effects on CD4 cells after COVID-19. Profiling relied on immunoSEQ multiplex PCR, and the TCRdb table lists in-frame clones only, not all of them. The repertoire holds tens of thousands of clones, with roughly four fifths as singletons. CD4+ T cells specific for antigen were expanded with viral peptide pools by the ViraFEST assay before sequencing. Culture lasted about 11 days before CD4+ T cell isolation. Nucleocapsid antibodies stayed negative before and after vaccination, showing no earlier SARS-CoV-2 infection. These TCRs' antigens remain unknown. The sample here was CD4+ T cells from PBMCs cultured with HCoV-NL63 spike peptides, taken before COVID-19 vaccination. The receptors originated from a human donor who received a COVID-19 vaccine.

This chain links TRBV10-3 with TRBJ1-2; TRBD1 is a possible D gene (6 bases). The CDR3 is 16 residues long. The V end was cut by 0 bases, the J end by 4 bases, with 15 bases between. In germline, CDR1 is ENHRY, CDR2 SYGVKD. This chain's CDR3 is CAISESTGAFTYGYTF. DNA for the CDR3: TGTGCCATCAGTGAGTCGACAGGAGCTTTTACCTATGGCTACACCTTC.

In nucleotides, the CDR3 is TGTGCCAGCAGCACAGACACAGGGGGCAGCTATGGCTACACCTTC. Translating it yields CASSTDTGGSYGYTF. This chain joins TRBV9 and TRBJ1-2, with 9 bases lining up with TRBD1. CDR3 length: 15 amino acids. Germline V lookup: CDR1 SGDLS, CDR2 YYNGEE. Trimming removed 4 bases from V and 4 bases from J; junction bases left unmatched: 8.

The chain is built from TRBV5-1 and TRBJ1-4, with TRBD1 as a possible D gene (6 bases). This CDR3 has 15 residues. Germline CDR1 and CDR2: SGHRS and YFSETQ. V was pared by 2 bases and J by 3 bases, with 11 bases between. Written as DNA, the CDR3 is TGCGCCAGCAGCTTCGGACAGATACCTAATGAAAAACTGTTTTTT. Encoded protein: CASSFGQIPNEKLFF.

J is TRBJ2-5 and V is TRBV18; possibly TRBD1 or TRBD2 for D (6 bases each). The V end lost 1 base, the J end lost 5 bases, and 17 bases lay between the germline ends. The germline CDR1 and CDR2 sequences are KGHSH and LQKENI. This CDR3 spans 16 amino acids. CDR3 sequence: CASSPLGRGGQETQYF. CDR3 nucleotide sequence: TGTGCCAGCTCACCACTGGGCAGGGGAGGACAGGAGACCCAGTACTTC.

The chain is built from TRBV6-5 and TRBJ2-6; D is undetermined. Trimming stripped 6 bases from V and 1 base from J, with 10 bases between. This CDR3 has 15 amino acids. Germline CDR1 reads MNHEY; CDR2 reads SVGAGI. The CDR3 DNA sequence: TGTGCCAGCAGCCCCGCCGGTTCTGGGGCCAACGTCCTGACTTTC. Translating it yields CASSPAGSGANVLTF.

The rearrangement joins TRBV12-3 or TRBV12-4 to TRBJ1-2, with D hard to call. This CDR3 has 11 amino acids. The V end was cut by 5 bases, the J end by 5 bases, with 6 bases between. CDR3 bases: TGTGCCAGCAGTCCTACTTATGGCTACACCTTC. This gives the protein CASSPTYGYTF.

The CDR3 bases are TGTGCCAGCAGCTTAGATTCCGCCTACGAGCAGTACGTC. It codes for CASSLDSAYEQYV. J is TRBJ2-7 and V is TRBV7-9, with D unresolved. The CDR3 has 13 residues. Germline V gene sequence: CDR1 SEHNR, CDR2 FQNEAQ (reference sequence). Trimming removed 1 base at V and 2 bases at J, with 6 bases between.